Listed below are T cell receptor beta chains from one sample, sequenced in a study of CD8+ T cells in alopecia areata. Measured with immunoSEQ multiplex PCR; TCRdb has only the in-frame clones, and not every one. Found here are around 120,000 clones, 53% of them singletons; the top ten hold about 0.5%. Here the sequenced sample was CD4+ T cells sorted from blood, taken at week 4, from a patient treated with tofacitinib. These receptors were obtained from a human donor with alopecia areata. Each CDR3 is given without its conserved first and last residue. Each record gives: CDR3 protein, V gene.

ATSPGQGAYGYT | TRBV15
ASSRSPYEQY | TRBV2
ASRLAGGPLDEQF | TRBV19
ASSPQGSANEKLF | TRBV7-2
ASSRRGQGDNEQF | TRBV2
ASTDRSIGYT | TRBV6-5
ASSLSGNPNEKLF | TRBV7-9
AWSVLDSEQF | TRBV30
AWSEGQPNSPLH | TRBV30
ASTGAGANVLT | TRBV2
ASSSVTGEAF | TRBV6-5
ASSYGGNTEAF | TRBV6-5
ATSSGGEPYNEQF | TRBV15
ASSPGSAEETQY | TRBV18
ASSLGLRGELF | TRBV5-1
ASTRGDGGNQPQH | TRBV7-9
ASSTGAGANVLT | TRBV27
ASRRENTGELF | TRBV2
ASSSQQGPENYGYT | TRBV18
ASSLYGAGGGETQY | TRBV27
SVEDTRADTQY | TRBV29-1
ASSPSQGDYEQY | TRBV18
ASSPRENLF | TRBV18
ASSPTDNYGYT | TRBV6-5
SVSAGRTEAF | TRBV29-1
AWNLLPNTEAF | TRBV30
AISEDLGREYEQF | TRBV10-3